Each of the 4 T cell receptor beta chains below was sequenced from the same sample in a study of blood T cell repertoires in COVID-19 (dated by TCRdb to 2019 to 2021). Library generation was performed with the immunoSEQ multiplex PCR assay. TCRdb provides this immuneACCESS table in a form limited to in-frame rearrangements. Some clones are lacking; in checked studies, under half of them reflect an unresolved V gene, and why the rest are absent is not known. Across this sample there are approximately 200,000 clones, with around 81% seen only once. The leading ten clones occupy 6% to 7.5% of the sample. Sequencing was carried out using PBMCs or T cells enriched from blood (not recorded which). The receptor source for this set is a woman aged 40 to 55 with acute COVID-19.

The chain couples TRBV27 to TRBJ2-2; D is undetermined. The V gene lost 1 base and the J gene lost 2 bases, with 8 bases spanning the gap. The germline CDR1 and CDR2 sequences are MNHEY and SMNVEV (reference sequence). This CDR3 region has 15 residues. This CDR3 reads CASSLYGYNTGELFF. Written as DNA, the CDR3 is TGTGCCAGCAGTTTATACGGGTACAACACCGGGGAGCTGTTTTTT.

This clone was detected only once. The chain links TRBV6-5 to TRBJ2-7; TRBD2 is a possible D gene (6 bases). The CDR3 runs to 14 residues. CDR1 and CDR2 from the germline V gene are MNHEY and SVGAGI. Trimming took 6 bases from V and 0 from J, leaving 12 bases between them. Here the CDR3 reads CASRSLALSYEQYF. CDR3 bases: TGTGCCAGCAGGTCCCTAGCGCTCTCCTACGAGCAGTACTTC.

This clone has a single count. The chain is built from TRBV28 and TRBJ2-2; perhaps TRBD2 as D (6 bases). V was trimmed by 3 bases and J by 4 bases, leaving 6 bases between them. This CDR3 region has 13 residues. CDR1 is MDHEN, CDR2 SYDVKM, per germline. The CDR3 protein is CASSLGGTGELFF. DNA of the CDR3: TGTGCCAGCAGTTTGGGGGGCACCGGGGAGCTGTTTTTT.

This rearrangement joins TRBV29-1 to TRBJ1-1; weak D call: TRBD1 (6 bases). The CDR3 length is 13 residues. Germline assignment: CDR1 SQVTM and CDR2 ANQGSEA. The ends were cut back, 6 bases at V and 7 bases at J, with 18 bases in the middle. The CDR3 loop reads CSVEQGLAIEAFF. CDR3 nucleotide sequence: TGCAGCGTCGAACAGGGCCTGGCGATTGAAGCTTTCTTT.